Each of the 22 T cell receptor beta chains below was sequenced from the same sample in a study of CD8 T cells in ankylosing spondylitis. TCRdb processed the 5' RACE reads anew with MiXCR; each CDR3 protein has one entry. The profile covers 250,000 to 300,000 distinct CDR3 sequences, with roughly 20% appearing a single time and about 8.2% taken by the ten largest. The source material was blood, either unsorted or a sorted T cell fraction (not recorded which). All receptors come from a male donor with ankylosing spondylitis or in good health (not recorded which).

This clonotype was observed at least ten times. The chain couples TRBV4-2 to TRBJ2-3, with D possibly being TRBD1 or TRBD2 (7 bases each). Trimming cost V 2 bases and J 2 bases, with 11 bases left between them. Per the germline V gene, CDR1 is LGHNA and CDR2 is YNFKEQ. This CDR3 contains 15 residues. The CDR3 is CASSQQGGDTDTQYF. In nucleotides, the CDR3 is TGTGCCAGCAGCCAACAGGGGGGGGACACAGATACGCAGTATTTT.

Written as DNA, the CDR3 is TGTGCCAGCAGCTTAAGCCCGGCCCCTGCTAATGAAAAACTGTTTTTT. It yields the protein CASSLSPAPANEKLFF. The chain recombines TRBV7-2 with TRBJ1-4; D is unresolved. This CDR3 is 16 amino acids long. Germline V gives CDR1 SGHTA, CDR2 FQGNSA. V was pared by 2 bases and J by 3 bases, with 13 bases between.

This clonotype is medium-sized. This chain links TRBV24-1 with TRBJ1-5; no reliable D call. CDR1 is KGHDR, CDR2 SFDVKD, per germline. The CDR3 loop spans 14 amino acids. Trimming took off 1 base at V and 4 bases at J, with 7 bases between the two ends. The CDR3 sequence is CATSDFGQNQPQHF. DNA of the CDR3: TGTGCCACCAGTGATTTCGGGCAGAATCAGCCCCAGCATTTT.

This clonotype was recorded a few times. No DNA is shown, since the ends of the CDR3 on it are uncertain; the CDR3 is the one TCRdb lists. The genes are TRBV19 and TRBJ1-4. Germline V lookup: CDR1 LNHDA, CDR2 SQIVND (reference sequence). The length of the CDR3 is 12 amino acids, counting both ends. This chain's CDR3 is CASSPKMKNCFF.

This rearrangement joins TRBV6-1 to TRBJ2-7; D is undetermined. Germline V gene lookup returns CDR1 MNHNS and CDR2 SASEGT. The CDR3 extends over 13 amino acids. V was clipped by 0 bases and J by 3 bases, with 6 bases between them. Here the CDR3 reads CASSEAQRYEQYV. The CDR3 bases are TGTGCCAGCAGTGAAGCCCAGCGCTACGAGCAGTACGTC.

This clonotype was detected a few times. This chain connects TRBV7-8 to TRBJ2-2; perhaps D is TRBD1 or TRBD2 (5 bases each). V was trimmed by 3 bases and J by 5 bases, leaving 10 bases between them. The germline V gene has CDR1 SGHVS and CDR2 FQNEAQ. The CDR3 covers 14 residues. The DNA for the CDR3 is TGTGCCAGCAGCTTGCGAGGGGTAACCGGGGAGCTGTTTTTT. It codes for CASSLRGVTGELFF.

This sequence joins TRBV12-3 or TRBV12-4 and TRBJ1-5; 7 bases are shared with TRBD1. The junction had 4 bases not matched to a gene; V was cut back by 5 bases and J by 6 bases. This CDR3 comprises 13 residues. The CDR3: CASSAGGSQPQHF. In DNA, the CDR3 is TGTGCCAGCAGTGCAGGGGGTTCTCAGCCCCAGCATTTT.

The CDR3 nucleotides are TGTGCCAGCAGCTCCCTTCCGACAGGAGCCTACCAAGAGACCCAGTACTTC. Its translation: CASSSLPTGAYQETQYF. The chain employs TRBV7-2 and TRBJ2-5, with D possibly TRBD1 on 6 matching bases. CDR1 is SGHTA, CDR2 FQGNSA, per germline. Trimming shortened V by 4 bases and J by 0 bases, and 18 bases separated the two germline ends. CDR3 length: 17 amino acids.

The gene calls are TRBV12-3 or TRBV12-4 and TRBJ2-1, with 10 positions matching TRBD2. V lost 5 bases to trimming and J lost 3 bases; unmatched junction nucleotides: 10. The CDR3 spans 17 residues. The CDR3 spells CASSPRASGSNYNEQFF. The CDR3 bases are TGTGCCAGCAGTCCGCGGGCTAGCGGGAGTAACTACAATGAGCAGTTCTTC.

This chain's CDR3 is CASSFGQGFQETQYF. In nucleotides, the CDR3 is TGTGCCAGCAGCTTCGGACAGGGCTTCCAAGAGACCCAGTACTTC. The rearrangement joins TRBV5-6 to TRBJ2-5, with TRBD1 matching 8 bases. The J segment lost 1 base and the V segment lost 2 bases, leaving 4 bases of the junction unmatched. The CDR3 is 15 amino acids. Germline V gene lookup returns CDR1 SGHDT and CDR2 YYEEEE.

This clonotype has just a few counts. The rearrangement uses TRBV20-1 and TRBJ2-2; maybe TRBD2 (7 bases). The germline gives CDR1 DFQATT, CDR2 SNEGSKA (reference sequence). The CDR3 runs to 17 residues. V lost 2 bases, J lost 4 bases, and 20 bases lay in between. CDR3 in amino acids: CSARTIVGGGRTGELFF. CDR3 bases: TGCAGTGCTAGAACCATCGTTGGGGGGGGCCGCACCGGGGAGCTGTTTTTT.

This clonotype was detected only a few times. DNA for the CDR3: TGTGCCAGCAGCCCCGCGGGTCTCTCTGGAAACACCATATATTTT. Protein product: CASSPAGLSGNTIYF. This chain connects TRBV7-3 to TRBJ1-3; no definite D call. The CDR3 covers 15 residues. Germline CDR1 and CDR2: SGHTA and FQGTGA. V was trimmed by 5 bases and J by 0 bases, leaving 11 bases between them.

This clonotype appeared a few times. This chain links TRBV18 with TRBJ1-1; weak D call: TRBD1 (6 bases). There are 13 residues in the CDR3. Germline CDR1 KGHSH, CDR2 LQKENI. The V end was cut by 2 bases, the J end by 5 bases, with 9 bases between. The CDR3 nucleotides read TGTGCCAGCTCACCATCGAGGGGGACTGAAGCTTTCTTT. Translation: CASSPSRGTEAFF.

V usage is TRBV20-1 and J usage is TRBJ2-5; 9 nucleotides agree with TRBD2. CDR3 size: 15 residues. Trimming cost V 1 base and J 5 bases; bases outside gene matches: 8. Germline CDR1 reads DFQATT; CDR2 reads SNEGSKA (reference sequence). The CDR3 bases are TGCAGTGCTAGAGGTAGCGGGGGAGGGTCGGAGACCCAGTACTTC. Protein: CSARGSGGGSETQYF.

J is TRBJ2-1 and V is TRBV6-2 or TRBV6-3; 8 bases map to TRBD2. V lost 8 bases and J lost 0; bases outside the gene matches: 12. Germline CDR1 is MNHEY and CDR2 is SVGEGT. CDR3 length equals 17 residues. CDR3 loop: CASALHVGGASYNEQFF. The CDR3 nucleotides read TGTGCCAGCGCCCTACATGTCGGGGGGGCCTCCTACAATGAGCAGTTCTTC.

The CDR3 DNA sequence: TGTGCCAGCAGCTTGACCGCTACGGCGGGGACTAATGAAAAACTGTTTTTT. This gives the protein CASSLTATAGTNEKLFF. V gene TRBV5-5 combines with J gene TRBJ1-4; D is ambiguous. Germline CDR1 SGHKS, CDR2 YYEKEE (reference sequence). The V and J ends lost 1 base and 2 bases respectively, with 15 bases between them. The CDR3 runs 17 residues. Together with reference TRBV5-5 and TRBJ1-4, the CDR3 gives the full variable domain: DAGVTQSPTHLIKTRGQQVTLRCSPISGHKSVSWYQQVLGQGPQFIFQYYEKEERGRGNFPDRFSARQFPNYSSELNVNALLLGDSALYLCASSLTATAGTNEKLFFGSGTQLSVL.

This clonotype occurred many times. The chain joins TRBV29-1 to TRBJ1-1, with no clear D. From germline, CDR1 is SQVTM and CDR2 ANQGSEA. Trimming removed 5 bases from V and 1 base from J, with 5 bases in between. The length of the CDR3 is 11 residues. The chain's CDR3 is CSVQQNTEAFF. DNA for the CDR3: TGCAGCGTTCAGCAGAACACTGAAGCTTTCTTT.

V and J are TRBV20-1 and TRBJ1-1; possibly TRBD1 for D (6 bases). Germline V gene sequence: CDR1 DFQATT, CDR2 SNEGSKA (reference sequence). The CDR3 extends over 13 amino acids. V was pared by 5 bases and J by 1 base, with 11 bases between. Here the CDR3 reads CSARKQGNTEAFF. DNA of the CDR3: TGCAGTGCTCGGAAACAGGGGAACACTGAAGCTTTCTTT.

This chain connects TRBV9 to TRBJ1-4; 8 nucleotides align to TRBD1. This CDR3 region has 16 residues. Germline V gene data show CDR1 as SGDLS and CDR2 as YYNGEE. With V trimmed by 0 bases and J by 7 bases, 8 bases remained unmatched. The CDR3 here is CASSVGPGQGSEKLFF. CDR3 bases: TGTGCCAGCAGCGTAGGGCCTGGACAGGGTTCTGAAAAACTGTTTTTT.

This clonotype was counted a few times. J is TRBJ2-7 and V is TRBV6-1, with 8 bases aligning to TRBD1. The junction had 5 bases not matched to a gene; V was cut back by 2 bases and J by 5 bases. The CDR3 runs to 14 residues. Germline V gene data show CDR1 as MNHNS and CDR2 as SASEGT. The CDR3 region is CASSEQGQGNEQYV. Written as DNA, the CDR3 is TGTGCCAGCAGTGAACAAGGACAGGGTAACGAGCAGTACGTC.

Turning to this clonotype: A read error may produce the germline difference seen at one junction end. The chain has TRBV5-1 and TRBJ1-6; a weak D match, TRBD1 (5 bases). The germline CDR1 and CDR2 sequences are SGHRS and YFSETQ. The CDR3 is 14 residues long. CDR3 coding DNA: TGCGTCAGCAGATTGACAGAGGTTAATTCACCCCTCCACTTT. As protein: CVSRLTEVNSPLHF.

This clonotype was detected only a few times. V usage is TRBV9 and J usage is TRBJ2-1; 8 bases match TRBD2. V trimming: 0 bases; J trimming: 3 bases; junction bases outside the gene matches: 2. Germline CDR1 reads SGDLS; CDR2 reads YYNGEE. The CDR3 is 15 amino acids. The DNA for the CDR3 is TGTGCCAGCAGCGTAGCGGGACTAGGCTACAATGAGCAGTTCTTC. This translates into CASSVAGLGYNEQFF.